The 27 T cell receptor beta chains listed next were all sequenced from one sample in a study of T cell responses to AZD1222 COVID-19 vaccine. Measured with immunoSEQ multiplex PCR; TCRdb has only the in-frame clones, and not every one. The sample has around 100,000 clones, roughly 89% seen once. The material sequenced was peripheral blood, taken on day 0 of AZD1222 vaccination. The receptor source for this set is an adult in good health.

The rearrangement links TRBV5-1 to TRBJ2-1, with D uncertain. The V and J ends lost 2 bases and 2 bases respectively, with 8 bases between them. This CDR3 has 14 residues. Germline CDR1 SGHRS, CDR2 YFSETQ. The CDR3 sequence is CASSLESPYNEQFF. CDR3 DNA: TGCGCCAGCAGCTTAGAATCCCCCTACAATGAGCAGTTCTTC.

This clone appeared a single time. This chain links TRBV29-1 with TRBJ1-1; D is ambiguous. The germline V and J ends were trimmed by 5 bases and 0 bases, with 13 bases remaining between them. Germline V gives CDR1 SQVTM, CDR2 ANQGSEA. The CDR3 is 14 amino acids. The CDR3 DNA reads as TGCAGCGTTCTCTCACGGATTATGAACACTGAAGCTTTCTTT. As protein: CSVLSRIMNTEAFF.

The V call is TRBV19, the J call TRBJ2-2; 9 nucleotides align to TRBD1. J lost 4 bases, V lost 9 bases, and 12 bases had no gene match. Germline loops: CDR1 LNHDA, CDR2 SQIVND (reference sequence). This CDR3 is 16 amino acids long. Written as DNA, the CDR3 is TGTGCCAGCAAACAGGGGGCCACTACGATCACCGGGGAGCTGTTTTTT. Protein sequence: CASKQGATTITGELFF.

The chain carries TRBV2 and TRBJ1-4; a possible D gene is TRBD1 (6 bases). Germline loops: CDR1 SNHLY, CDR2 FYNNEI. Trimming stripped 8 bases from V and 1 base from J, with 11 bases between. The CDR3 spans 14 residues. The CDR3 is CASAPGQTNEKLFF. The CDR3 bases are TGTGCCAGCGCTCCGGGACAAACTAATGAAAAACTGTTTTTT.

In its sample, this clone was seen a few times. This chain connects TRBV4-1 to TRBJ1-2; TRBD1 agrees at 9 bases. In germline, CDR1 is MGHRA, CDR2 YSYEKL. The CDR3 length is 17 residues. V trimming: 4 bases; J trimming: 0 bases; junction bases outside the gene matches: 9. CDR3 nucleotides: TGCGCCAGCAGCCCGGAACAGGGGGCTCCTACTAACTATGGCTACACCTTC. This translates into CASSPEQGAPTNYGYTF.

The chain couples TRBV30 to TRBJ1-3, with a possible D match to TRBD1 (6 bases). The germline V gene has CDR1 GTSNPN and CDR2 SVGIG (reference sequence). The CDR3 runs to 13 residues. Trimming stripped 2 bases from V and 4 bases from J, with 9 bases between. For the CDR3, the DNA is TGTGCCTGGAGTCAAGGGGGGGGAAACACCATATATTTT. Translating gives CAWSQGGGNTIYF.

The CDR3 here is CASSPASGVNYGYTF. CDR3 nucleotide sequence: TGTGCCAGCAGCCCCGCCTCAGGAGTTAACTATGGCTACACCTTC. The chain combines TRBV6-5 with TRBJ1-2; D unresolved. Between the trimmed V and J ends, which lost 6 bases and 1 base, there was a span of 15 bases. The CDR3 is 15 amino acids. Per germline, CDR1 MNHEY and CDR2 SVGAGI.

This clone was found a few times. The chain links TRBV7-7 to TRBJ2-1; D not resolved. The CDR3 spans 15 residues. V lost 4 bases and J 6 bases, leaving 16 bases between the germline ends. Per the germline V gene, CDR1 is SSHAT and CDR2 is FNYEAQ (reference sequence). CDR3 sequence (DNA): TGTGCCAGCAGCTCGGGCGAGACCGTCCGCAATGAGCAGTTCTTC. It yields the protein CASSSGETVRNEQFF.

The CDR3 DNA reads TGTGCCAGCAGCCCCCCGACAGGGCAAAACACTGAAGCTTTCTTT. Encoded protein: CASSPPTGQNTEAFF. This chain uses TRBV5-4 with TRBJ1-1; 7 bases match TRBD1. The CDR3 loop spans 15 amino acids. Germline values: CDR1 SGHNT, CDR2 YYREEE (reference sequence). Trimming removed 4 bases from V and 2 bases from J; junction bases left unmatched: 8.

This clone came up a few times. The rearrangement uses TRBV5-1 and TRBJ2-7, with D perhaps matching TRBD1 or TRBD2 (5 bases each). The germline CDR1 and CDR2 sequences are SGHRS and YFSETQ. The length of the CDR3 is 15 residues. Trimming cost V 4 bases and J 1 base, with 15 bases left between them. The DNA of the CDR3 is TGCGCCAGCAGCCGAAAAGAGGGGAAGTCCTACGAGCAGTACTTC. Amino acids: CASSRKEGKSYEQYF. The full variable domain, in which reference TRBV5-1 and TRBJ2-7 provide the parts outside the CDR3, is KAGVTQTPRYLIKTRGQQVTLSCSPISGHRSVSWYQQTPGQGLQFLFEYFSETQRNKGNFPGRFSGRQFSNSRSEMNVSTLELGDSALYLCASSRKEGKSYEQYFGPGTRLTVT.

The table lists this clone with a count of one. The chain combines TRBV5-1 with TRBJ2-2, with unresolved D. CDR1 and CDR2 from the germline V gene are SGHRS and YFSETQ. V lost 0 bases and J 1 base, leaving 7 bases between the germline ends. The CDR3 consists of 15 residues. CDR3: CASSLGGGNTGELFF. CDR3 DNA: TGCGCCAGCAGCTTGGGTGGTGGGAACACCGGGGAGCTGTTTTTT. Full variable domain (remainder filled in from reference TRBV5-1 and TRBJ2-2): KAGVTQTPRYLIKTRGQQVTLSCSPISGHRSVSWYQQTPGQGLQFLFEYFSETQRNKGNFPGRFSGRQFSNSRSEMNVSTLELGDSALYLCASSLGGGNTGELFFGEGSRLTVL.

This clone has just one count. This rearrangement joins TRBV4-1 to TRBJ2-7; D call uncertain. In germline, CDR1 is MGHRA, CDR2 YSYEKL. This CDR3 spans 14 amino acids. The V end was cut by 1 base, the J end by 3 bases, with 10 bases between. The CDR3 here is CASSQVGNYYEQYF. CDR3 nucleotides: TGCGCCAGCAGCCAAGTAGGTAACTACTACGAGCAGTACTTC.

The chain carries TRBV30 and TRBJ2-7, with 7 positions matching TRBD1. The CDR3 is 15 amino acids. The germline V gene has CDR1 GTSNPN and CDR2 SVGIG (reference sequence). Trimming cost V 7 bases and J 2 bases; bases outside gene matches: 14. CDR3 DNA: TGTGCCTTCTCCGGGACAGAAGGAGTAGCCTACGAGCAGTACTTC. It yields the protein CAFSGTEGVAYEQYF.

The rearrangement joins TRBV19 to TRBJ1-6; D is unresolved. Trimming stripped 0 bases from V and 6 bases from J, with 3 bases between. The CDR3 extends over 13 amino acids. Germline CDR1 is LNHDA and CDR2 is SQIVND (reference sequence). The CDR3 spells CASSIDFNSPLHF. Written as DNA, the CDR3 is TGTGCCAGTAGTATAGATTTTAATTCACCCCTCCACTTT.

The chain is built from TRBV5-1 and TRBJ2-2, with TRBD1 identical over 8 bases. V shed 0 bases, J shed 5 bases, and the junction held 6 bases outside the gene matches. Germline CDR1 SGHRS, CDR2 YFSETQ. The CDR3 loop spans 16 amino acids. CDR3 nucleotides: TGCGCCAGCAGCTTGGGTTGGACAGGGAAAACCGGGGAGCTGTTTTTT. This codes for CASSLGWTGKTGELFF.

The J gene is TRBJ1-2, the V gene TRBV7-3; maybe TRBD1 (6 bases). This CDR3 spans 15 amino acids. V was trimmed by 3 bases and J by 7 bases, leaving 18 bases between them. The germline V gene has CDR1 SGHTA and CDR2 FQGTGA. CDR3 sequence reads: CASSLQRTEYGGYTF. CDR3 DNA: TGTGCCAGCAGCTTGCAACGGACAGAGTATGGTGGCTACACCTTC. The full variable domain, in which reference TRBV7-3 and TRBJ1-2 provide the parts outside the CDR3, is GAGVSQTPSNKVTEKGKYVELRCDPISGHTALYWYRQSLGQGPEFLIYFQGTGAADDSGLPNDRFFAVRPEGSVSTLKIQRTERGDSAVYLCASSLQRTEYGGYTFGSGTRLTVV.

The chain recombines TRBV19 with TRBJ1-5; D is undetermined. Germline V lookup: CDR1 LNHDA, CDR2 SQIVND (reference sequence). This CDR3 spans 15 amino acids. Trimming cost V 3 bases and J 5 bases, with 14 bases left between them. CDR3 loop: CASSILSGMDQPQHF. The DNA for the CDR3 is TGTGCCAGTAGTATCTTGTCAGGTATGGATCAGCCCCAGCATTTT.

This sequence joins TRBV2 and TRBJ2-1; 8 bases fit TRBD1. CDR1 is SNHLY, CDR2 FYNNEI, per germline. V trimming: 9 bases; J trimming: 4 bases; junction bases outside the gene matches: 2. The CDR3 totals 12 residues. DNA of the CDR3: TGTGCCAGGGGGGACAGGTACAATGAGCAGTTCTTC. Its translation is CARGDRYNEQFF.

This clone was observed a few times. The CDR3: CASSLEVGARGGYTF. The CDR3 DNA reads as TGTGCCAGCAGCTTAGAAGTAGGGGCCAGGGGTGGCTACACCTTC. The V gene is TRBV11-2, the J gene TRBJ1-2, with D perhaps TRBD1 (6 bases). V was shortened by 0 bases and J by 7 bases, with 15 bases between the two germline ends. Per the germline V gene, CDR1 is SGHAT and CDR2 is FQNNGV. The CDR3 consists of 15 residues.

This chain links TRBV5-4 with TRBJ1-4, with TRBD1 matching 9 bases. Germline lookup yields CDR1 SGHNT and CDR2 YYREEE (reference sequence). CDR3 length equals 15 residues. V was clipped by 0 bases and J by 7 bases; unmatched bases: 4. The CDR3 loop reads CASSLVGQGSEKLFF. The DNA of the CDR3 is TGTGCCAGCAGCTTGGTGGGACAGGGTAGTGAAAAACTGTTTTTT.

V gene TRBV4-3 combines with J gene TRBJ1-3, with TRBD1 matching over 7 bases. The CDR3 is 16 amino acids. J gave up 0 bases and V 5 bases, and 7 bases lay outside the gene matches. Germline V lookup: CDR1 LGHNA, CDR2 YSLEER. Here the CDR3 reads CASSRDSLPSGNTIYF. CDR3 bases: TGCGCCAGCAGCAGGGACAGTCTACCCTCTGGAAACACCATATATTTT.

The chain links TRBV2 to TRBJ2-7; the match to TRBD1 covers 8 bases. The CDR3 sequence is 13 residues long. From germline, CDR1 is SNHLY and CDR2 FYNNEI. The DNA of the CDR3 is TGTGCCAGCAGTGAAGGTTCGGTTAGGACAGGGTTTGTC. It codes for CASSEGSVRTGFV.

The chain employs TRBV5-5 and TRBJ1-1; D ambiguous. The CDR3 loop spans 14 amino acids. V was pared by 3 bases and J by 1 base, with 10 bases between. Germline CDR1 reads SGHKS; CDR2 reads YYEKEE (reference sequence). The CDR3 spells CASSSYAGNTEAFF. As DNA, the CDR3 is TGTGCCAGCAGCTCTTATGCGGGGAACACTGAAGCTTTCTTT.

This clone came up once. This chain joins TRBV3-1 (or the pseudogene TRBV3-2) and TRBJ1-1; no reliable D call. The germline CDR1 and CDR2 sequences are LGHDT and YNNKEL (reference sequence). Trimming took 4 bases from V and 1 from J, leaving 10 bases between them. The CDR3 is 14 amino acids. The CDR3 region has the DNA TGTGCCAGCAGCCGGTTTGGAGGGAACACTGAAGCTTTCTTT. Protein: CASSRFGGNTEAFF.

This chain connects TRBV11-2 to TRBJ2-1; possible D gene TRBD2, 8 bases. V lost 0 bases and J lost 13, with 22 bases in between. The V gene's germline CDR1 is SGHAT and CDR2 FQNNGV. The CDR3 runs 16 residues. The CDR3 bases are TGTGCCAGCAGCTTAGACCGGCAGGGGGTAGCGGGGAAACAGTTCTTC. This encodes CASSLDRQGVAGKQFF.

The V and J genes are TRBV19 and TRBJ2-7; D may be TRBD1 or TRBD2 (5 bases each). V was cut by 2 bases and J by 7 bases, with 12 bases left in between. The CDR3 consists of 13 residues. Per germline, CDR1 LNHDA and CDR2 SQIVND (reference sequence). CDR3 DNA: TGTGCCAGTAGTATATCGGGACGGGAAGAGCAGTACTTC. Protein sequence: CASSISGREEQYF.

This sequence joins TRBV7-9 and TRBJ2-2; 11 bases line up with TRBD1. The CDR3 contains 16 residues. Germline V gene data show CDR1 as SEHNR and CDR2 as FQNEAQ (reference sequence). V lost 1 base and J lost 5; bases outside the gene matches: 3. DNA for the CDR3: TGTGCCAGCAGCTTAGGCGGGACAGGGGGTACCGGGGAGCTGTTTTTT. The encoded protein is CASSLGGTGGTGELFF.